These 20 T cell receptor beta chains share one sample of origin, sequenced in a study of blood T cell repertoires in COVID-19. Measured with immunoSEQ multiplex PCR; TCRdb has only the in-frame clones, and not every one. The sample yields 150,000 to 180,000 clones, less than 90% seen once. The sequenced sample was peripheral blood. These receptors were obtained from a woman in her 70s with acute or convalescent COVID-19.

This clone has a single count. The chain recombines TRBV5-6 with TRBJ1-2; 10 bases are a match to TRBD1. This CDR3 is built from 13 residues. Germline CDR1 SGHDT, CDR2 YYEEEE. Trimming removed 4 bases from V and 10 bases from J; junction bases left unmatched: 7. The CDR3 nucleotides are TGTGCCAGCAGCCTGGGACAGGGGAGGGTCTACACCTTC. It encodes CASSLGQGRVYTF. The full variable domain, in which reference TRBV5-6 and TRBJ1-2 provide the parts outside the CDR3, is DAGVTQSPTHLIKTRGQQVTLRCSPKSGHDTVSWYQQALGQGPQFIFQYYEEEERQRGNFPDRFSGHQFPNYSSELNVNALLLGDSALYLCASSLGQGRVYTFGSGTRLTVV.

The chain carries TRBV7-6 and TRBJ2-3, with TRBD2 matching 8 bases. V lost 5 bases, J lost 0 bases, and 16 bases stayed unmatched. The length of the CDR3 is 19 residues. Germline CDR1 SGHVS, CDR2 FNYEAQ. CDR3 nucleotides: TGTGCCAGCAGCCGGCGGGGGGACACGCTCGCTCGGAGCACAGATACGCAGTATTTT. Translation gives CASSRRGDTLARSTDTQYF.

The gene calls are TRBV18 and TRBJ2-2, with 7 bases aligning to TRBD1. V lost 1 base to trimming and J lost 6 bases; unmatched junction nucleotides: 11. The CDR3 loop spans 17 amino acids. The germline CDR1 and CDR2 sequences are KGHSH and LQKENI. Here the CDR3 DNA reads TGTGCCAGCTCACCACGGGACAGACGACCACTTGCCGGGGAGCTGTTTTTT. Encoded protein: CASSPRDRRPLAGELFF.

This chain joins TRBV9 and TRBJ1-3; no reliable D call. The germline V gene encodes CDR1 SGDLS and CDR2 YYNGEE. CDR3 length equals 16 residues. Trimming took 0 bases from V and 0 from J, leaving 10 bases between them. For the CDR3, the DNA is TGTGCCAGCAGCGTAGAGGTAGGACTCTCTGGAAACACCATATATTTT. Encoded protein: CASSVEVGLSGNTIYF.

The CDR3 is CASSLLSGLGADTQYF. In nucleotides, the CDR3 is TGCGCCAGCAGCCTACTTAGCGGGTTAGGGGCAGATACGCAGTATTTT. This rearrangement joins TRBV4-3 to TRBJ2-3; TRBD2 aligns across 7 bases. The CDR3 covers 16 residues. The J segment lost 4 bases and the V segment lost 4 bases, leaving 11 bases of the junction unmatched. Germline V gene sequence: CDR1 LGHNA, CDR2 YSLEER.

This clone was recorded only once. V usage is TRBV5-6 and J usage is TRBJ2-3; possibly TRBD1 for D (5 bases). Trimming took 4 bases from V and 7 from J, leaving 13 bases between them. The CDR3 totals 13 residues. The germline V gene encodes CDR1 SGHDT and CDR2 YYEEEE. This CDR3 is CASSRPPGNTQYF. In DNA form, the CDR3 reads TGTGCCAGCAGCCGCCCGCCAGGGAATACGCAGTATTTT.

This chain joins TRBV11-2 and TRBJ2-7, with 8 bases lining up with TRBD2. Germline V lookup: CDR1 SGHAT, CDR2 FQNNGV. After removal of 4 bases from V and 0 bases from J, the junction contained 8 bases not matched to a gene. The length of the CDR3 is 16 residues. The CDR3: CASSWGAGVVSYEQYF. CDR3 DNA sequence: TGTGCCAGCAGCTGGGGAGCGGGGGTCGTCTCCTACGAGCAGTACTTC.

The chain has TRBV2 and TRBJ2-3; no firm D call. Germline lookup yields CDR1 SNHLY and CDR2 FYNNEI. V was clipped by 4 bases and J by 7 bases, with 9 bases between them. The CDR3 totals 12 residues. CDR3 residues: CASSGVQNTQYF. CDR3 in DNA: TGTGCCAGCAGTGGCGTACAGAATACGCAGTATTTT. The full variable domain, completed using reference TRBV2 and TRBJ2-3, is EPEVTQTPSHQVTQMGQEVILRCVPISNHLYFYWYRQILGQKVEFLVSFYNNEISEKSEIFDDQFSVERPDGSNFTLKIRSTKLEDSAMYFCASSGVQNTQYFGPGTRLTVL.

The gene calls are TRBV6-5 and TRBJ1-2; D remains ambiguous. V was trimmed by 6 bases and J by 3 bases, leaving 11 bases between them. CDR1 MNHEY and CDR2 SVGAGI come from the germline V gene. There are 13 residues in the CDR3. The CDR3 loop is CASSRPGYYGYTF. The CDR3 bases are TGTGCCAGCAGCCGGCCAGGATACTATGGCTACACCTTC.

This clone has just one count. The rearrangement uses TRBV6-1 and TRBJ1-2, with D tentatively TRBD1 (6 bases). Germline CDR1 reads MNHNS; CDR2 reads SASEGT. Trimming removed 6 bases from V and 0 bases from J, with 14 bases in between. The CDR3 is made up of 15 amino acids. The CDR3 DNA is TGTGCCAGCAGGCCTACAGGGATTTCTAACTATGGCTACACCTTC. Protein: CASRPTGISNYGYTF.

The chain uses TRBV12-3 or TRBV12-4 and TRBJ1-1; D possibly corresponds to TRBD1 (5 bases). Trimming took 9 bases from V and 2 from J, leaving 13 bases between them. This CDR3 spans 13 amino acids. CDR3 in DNA: TGTGCCAGTATTCTAGACAGAAACACTGAAGCTTTCTTT. Translation: CASILDRNTEAFF.

J is TRBJ1-3 and V is TRBV2; D unresolved. Germline loops: CDR1 SNHLY, CDR2 FYNNEI. The CDR3 covers 14 residues. V lost 4 bases and J 1 base, leaving 8 bases between the germline ends. For the CDR3, the DNA is TGTGCCAGCAGTGTAGAGGGTTCTGGAAACACCATATATTTT. Translation gives CASSVEGSGNTIYF.

The V call is TRBV11-2, the J call TRBJ2-7; 7 bases are shared with TRBD2. Looked up from germline, CDR1 is SGHAT and CDR2 is FQNNGV. V was clipped by 0 bases and J by 2 bases; unmatched bases: 4. The CDR3 has 15 residues. CDR3 residues: CASSLERGLPYEQYF. CDR3 nucleotides: TGTGCCAGCAGCTTAGAGCGGGGGTTACCCTACGAGCAGTACTTC.

The chain links TRBV10-3 to TRBJ1-5; 7 bases agree with TRBD1. CDR1 and CDR2 from the germline V gene are ENHRY and SYGVKD. Losses at the gene ends were 6 bases for V and 7 bases for J; bases not matched to a gene: 6. This CDR3 has 13 residues. CDR3 sequence (DNA): TGTGCCATCAGGGAGGGGGCGGGGCAGCCCCAGCATTTT. Translating gives CAIREGAGQPQHF.

This clone was counted a single time. The rearrangement links TRBV28 to TRBJ2-1; TRBD2 matches 11 bases. J lost 0 bases, V lost 8 bases, and 3 bases had no gene match. Germline CDR1 is MDHEN and CDR2 is SYDVKM. The CDR3 covers 15 residues. The CDR3 coding sequence is TGTGCCAGCGGGACTAGCGGAAGCTCCTACAATGAGCAGTTCTTC. This sequence encodes CASGTSGSSYNEQFF.

CDR3 residues: CASSLEGLAGAGELFF. CDR3 sequence (DNA): TGTGCCAGCAGCTTAGAGGGACTAGCGGGGGCCGGGGAGCTGTTTTTT. The chain joins TRBV7-2 to TRBJ2-2; 14 positions match TRBD2. Germline CDR1 reads SGHTA; CDR2 reads FQGNSA. Losses at the gene ends were 1 base for V and 6 bases for J; bases not matched to a gene: 1. The CDR3 spans 16 residues.

The chain couples TRBV28 to TRBJ1-5; 9 bases are a match to TRBD1. This CDR3 region has 16 residues. The V segment lost 5 bases and the J segment 0 bases; nucleotides outside the gene matches: 5. Germline CDR1 MDHEN, CDR2 SYDVKM. The CDR3 coding sequence is TGTGCCAGCAGTACAGGGGGCGGGTATAGCAATCAGCCCCAGCATTTT. Amino acid sequence: CASSTGGGYSNQPQHF.

The chain combines TRBV7-9 with TRBJ1-3; D is possibly TRBD1 (6 bases). V was shortened by 1 base and J by 3 bases, with 7 bases between the two germline ends. The CDR3 runs 14 residues. CDR1 is SEHNR and CDR2 is FQNEAQ in the germline V gene (reference sequence). CDR3 loop: CASSLEGVGNTIYF. The DNA for the CDR3 is TGTGCCAGCAGCTTAGAGGGGGTTGGAAACACCATATATTTT.

This clone came up a few times. The chain employs TRBV2 and TRBJ1-5; tentatively, D is TRBD1 (6 bases). The CDR3 has 16 residues. Germline loops: CDR1 SNHLY, CDR2 FYNNEI. Deletions cut 7 bases from V and 4 bases from J, with 20 bases between. The CDR3 is CASTHRAREYNQPQHF. CDR3 DNA sequence: TGTGCCAGCACCCACAGGGCCCGTGAATATAATCAGCCCCAGCATTTT.

The V gene is TRBV28, the J gene TRBJ1-2; D perhaps matches TRBD1 (6 bases). V lost 4 bases and J lost 5, with 20 bases in between. The CDR3 extends over 16 amino acids. Germline CDR1 and CDR2: MDHEN and SYDVKM. For the CDR3, the DNA is TGTGCCAGCAGTTACTGGGGGCAGAGTGGTATTTATGGCTACACCTTC. Its translation: CASSYWGQSGIYGYTF.